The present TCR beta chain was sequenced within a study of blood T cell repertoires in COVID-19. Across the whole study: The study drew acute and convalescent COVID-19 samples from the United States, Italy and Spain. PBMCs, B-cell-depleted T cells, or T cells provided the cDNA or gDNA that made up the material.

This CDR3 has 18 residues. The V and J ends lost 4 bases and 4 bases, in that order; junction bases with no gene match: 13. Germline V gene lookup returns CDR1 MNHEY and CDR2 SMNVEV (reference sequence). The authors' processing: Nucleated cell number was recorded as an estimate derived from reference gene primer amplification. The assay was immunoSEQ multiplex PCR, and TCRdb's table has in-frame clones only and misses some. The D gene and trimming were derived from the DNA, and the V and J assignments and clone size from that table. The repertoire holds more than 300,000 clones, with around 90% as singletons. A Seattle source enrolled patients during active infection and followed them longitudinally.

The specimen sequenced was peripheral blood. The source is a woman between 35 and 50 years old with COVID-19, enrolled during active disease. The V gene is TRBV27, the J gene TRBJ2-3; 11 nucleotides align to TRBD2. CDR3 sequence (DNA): TGTGCCAGCAGTTCGCCCCCTCTTAGCGGGAGGGCCGCAGATACGCAGTATTTT. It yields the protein CASSSPPLSGRAADTQYF.